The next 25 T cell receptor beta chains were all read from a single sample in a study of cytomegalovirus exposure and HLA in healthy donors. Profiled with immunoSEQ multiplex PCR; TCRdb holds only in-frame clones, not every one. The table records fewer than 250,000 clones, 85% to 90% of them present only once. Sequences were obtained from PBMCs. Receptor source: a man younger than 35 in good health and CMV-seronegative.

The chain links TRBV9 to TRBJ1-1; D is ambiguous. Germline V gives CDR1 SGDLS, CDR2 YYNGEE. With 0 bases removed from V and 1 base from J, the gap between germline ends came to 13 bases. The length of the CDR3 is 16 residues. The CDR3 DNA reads TGTGCCAGCAGCGTAGAACCCCAGGCGACGAACACTGAAGCTTTCTTT. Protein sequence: CASSVEPQATNTEAFF.

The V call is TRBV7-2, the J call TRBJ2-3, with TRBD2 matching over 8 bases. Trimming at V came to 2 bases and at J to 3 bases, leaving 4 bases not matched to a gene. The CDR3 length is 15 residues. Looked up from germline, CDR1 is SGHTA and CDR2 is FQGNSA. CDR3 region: CASSLTGGATDTQYF. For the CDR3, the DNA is TGTGCCAGCAGCTTAACGGGGGGGGCTACAGATACGCAGTATTTT.

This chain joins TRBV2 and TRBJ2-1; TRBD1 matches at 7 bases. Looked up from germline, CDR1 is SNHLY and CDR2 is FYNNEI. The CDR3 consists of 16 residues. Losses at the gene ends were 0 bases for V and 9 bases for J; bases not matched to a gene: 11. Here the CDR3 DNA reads TGTGCCAGCAGTGAAGCTGAGACAGGGAAGTTGGGTGAGCAGTTCTTC. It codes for CASSEAETGKLGEQFF.

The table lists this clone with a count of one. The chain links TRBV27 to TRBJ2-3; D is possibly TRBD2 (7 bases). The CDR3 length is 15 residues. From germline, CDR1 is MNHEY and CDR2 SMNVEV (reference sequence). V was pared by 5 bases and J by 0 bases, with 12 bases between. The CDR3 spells CASSRGGLSTDTQYF. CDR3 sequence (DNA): TGTGCCAGCAGTAGGGGGGGGCTTAGCACAGATACGCAGTATTTT.

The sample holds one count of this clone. CDR3 nucleotide sequence: TGTGCCAGCAGCTTGGCCGGGGGAATGAGGGACACTGAAGCTTTCTTT. It encodes CASSLAGGMRDTEAFF. The chain combines TRBV5-5 with TRBJ1-1; TRBD1 might be the D (5 bases). The V gene lost 0 bases and the J gene lost 3 bases, with 15 bases spanning the gap. The length of the CDR3 is 16 residues. The germline V gene has CDR1 SGHKS and CDR2 YYEKEE (reference sequence).

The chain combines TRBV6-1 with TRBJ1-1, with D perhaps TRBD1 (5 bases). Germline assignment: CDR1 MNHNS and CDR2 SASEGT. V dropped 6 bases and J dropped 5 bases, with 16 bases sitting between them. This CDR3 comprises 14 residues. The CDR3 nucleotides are TGTGCCAGCAGCCCCAGGGTTGGGCTGACTGAAGCTTTCTTT. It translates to CASSPRVGLTEAFF.

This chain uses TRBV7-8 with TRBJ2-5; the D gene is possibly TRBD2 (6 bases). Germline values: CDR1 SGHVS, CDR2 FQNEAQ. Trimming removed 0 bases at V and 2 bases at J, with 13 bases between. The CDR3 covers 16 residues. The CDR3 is CASSLAWRAGQETQYF. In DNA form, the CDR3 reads TGTGCCAGCAGCTTAGCCTGGCGGGCGGGGCAAGAGACCCAGTACTTC.

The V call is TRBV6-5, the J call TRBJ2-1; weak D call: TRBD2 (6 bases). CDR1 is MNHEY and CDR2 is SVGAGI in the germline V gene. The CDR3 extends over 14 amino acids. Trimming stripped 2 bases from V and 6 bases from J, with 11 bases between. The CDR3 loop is CASSYSGGSNEQFF. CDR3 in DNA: TGTGCCAGCAGTTACAGTGGAGGGAGCAATGAGCAGTTCTTC.

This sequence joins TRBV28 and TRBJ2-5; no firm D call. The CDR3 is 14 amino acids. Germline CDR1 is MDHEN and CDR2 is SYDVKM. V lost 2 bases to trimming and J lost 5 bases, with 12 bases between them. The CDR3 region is CASSLATIGETQYF. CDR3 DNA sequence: TGTGCCAGCAGTTTAGCGACAATTGGGGAGACCCAGTACTTC.

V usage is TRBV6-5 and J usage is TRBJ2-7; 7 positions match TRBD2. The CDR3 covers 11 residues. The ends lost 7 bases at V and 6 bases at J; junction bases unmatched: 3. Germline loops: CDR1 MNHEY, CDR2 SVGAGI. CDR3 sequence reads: CASTGGSEQYF. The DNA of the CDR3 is TGTGCCAGCACGGGGGGAAGCGAGCAGTACTTC.

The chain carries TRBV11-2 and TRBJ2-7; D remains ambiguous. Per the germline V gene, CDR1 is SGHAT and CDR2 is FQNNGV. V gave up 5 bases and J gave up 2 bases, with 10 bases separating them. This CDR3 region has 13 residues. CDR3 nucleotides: TGTGCCAGCAGCCTACACAGTACCTACGAGCAGTACTTC. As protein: CASSLHSTYEQYF.

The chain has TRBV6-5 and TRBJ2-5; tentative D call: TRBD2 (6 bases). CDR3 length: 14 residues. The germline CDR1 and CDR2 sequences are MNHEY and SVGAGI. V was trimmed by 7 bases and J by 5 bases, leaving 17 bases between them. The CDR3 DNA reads TGTGCCAGCAAGCGTGGGAGGCTAGGGGAGACCCAGTACTTC. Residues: CASKRGRLGETQYF.

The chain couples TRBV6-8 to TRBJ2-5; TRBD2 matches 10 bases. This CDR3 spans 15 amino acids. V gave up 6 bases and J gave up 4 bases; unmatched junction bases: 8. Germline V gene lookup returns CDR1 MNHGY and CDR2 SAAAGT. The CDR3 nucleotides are TGTGCCAGCAGCCAAGCGGGGGGGAGGGGAGAGACCCAGTACTTC. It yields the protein CASSQAGGRGETQYF.

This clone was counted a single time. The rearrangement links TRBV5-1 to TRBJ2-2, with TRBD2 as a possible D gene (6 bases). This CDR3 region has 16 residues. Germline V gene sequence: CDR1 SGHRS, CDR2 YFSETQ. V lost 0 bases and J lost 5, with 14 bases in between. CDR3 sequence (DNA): TGCGCCAGCAGCTTGGACTGGGACTCCTCGACCGGGGAGCTGTTTTTT. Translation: CASSLDWDSSTGELFF.

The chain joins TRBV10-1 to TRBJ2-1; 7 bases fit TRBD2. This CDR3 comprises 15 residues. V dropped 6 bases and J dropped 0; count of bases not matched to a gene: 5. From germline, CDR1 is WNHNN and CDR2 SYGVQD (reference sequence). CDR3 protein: CASSPQRGSYNEQFF. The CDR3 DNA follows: TGCGCCAGCAGCCCTCAGCGGGGCTCCTACAATGAGCAGTTCTTC.

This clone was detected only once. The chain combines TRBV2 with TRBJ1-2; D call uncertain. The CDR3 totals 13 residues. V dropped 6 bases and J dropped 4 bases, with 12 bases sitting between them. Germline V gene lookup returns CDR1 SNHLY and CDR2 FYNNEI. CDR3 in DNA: TGTGCCAGCAGCTTCAGTTCATCCTATGGCTACACCTTC. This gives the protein CASSFSSSYGYTF.

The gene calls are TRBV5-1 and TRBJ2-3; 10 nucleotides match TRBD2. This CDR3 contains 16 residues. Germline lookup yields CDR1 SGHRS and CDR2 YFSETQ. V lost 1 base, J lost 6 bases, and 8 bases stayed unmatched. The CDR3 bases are TGCGCCAGCAGCTTGCGCGTAGCGGGAGGTGCGGATACGCAGTATTTT. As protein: CASSLRVAGGADTQYF.

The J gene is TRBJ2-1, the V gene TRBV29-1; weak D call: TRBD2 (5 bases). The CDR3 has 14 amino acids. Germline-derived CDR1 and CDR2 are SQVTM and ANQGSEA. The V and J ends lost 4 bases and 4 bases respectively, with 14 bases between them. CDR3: CSVVPFERYNEQFF. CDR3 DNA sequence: TGCAGCGTTGTCCCTTTTGAGCGGTACAATGAGCAGTTCTTC.

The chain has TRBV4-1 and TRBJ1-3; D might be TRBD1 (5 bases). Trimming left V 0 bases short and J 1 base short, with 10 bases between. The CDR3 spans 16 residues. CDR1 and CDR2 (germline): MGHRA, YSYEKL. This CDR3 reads CASSQDKGLSGNTIYF. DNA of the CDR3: TGCGCCAGCAGCCAAGATAAGGGACTATCTGGAAACACCATATATTTT.

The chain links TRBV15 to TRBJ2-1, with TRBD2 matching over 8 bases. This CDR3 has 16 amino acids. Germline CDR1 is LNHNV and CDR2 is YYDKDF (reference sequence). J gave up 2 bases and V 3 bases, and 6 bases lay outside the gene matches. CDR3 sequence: CATSREMTSAYNEQFF. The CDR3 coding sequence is TGTGCCACCAGCAGGGAAATGACTAGCGCCTACAATGAGCAGTTCTTC.

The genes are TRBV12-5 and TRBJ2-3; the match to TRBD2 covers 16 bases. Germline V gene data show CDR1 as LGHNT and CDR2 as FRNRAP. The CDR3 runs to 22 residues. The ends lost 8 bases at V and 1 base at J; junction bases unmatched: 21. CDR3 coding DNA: TGTGCTAGTCGAAAGTCCCGGGGACTAGCGGGAGGGCCTATCAAGCGCACAGATACGCAGTATTTT. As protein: CASRKSRGLAGGPIKRTDTQYF.

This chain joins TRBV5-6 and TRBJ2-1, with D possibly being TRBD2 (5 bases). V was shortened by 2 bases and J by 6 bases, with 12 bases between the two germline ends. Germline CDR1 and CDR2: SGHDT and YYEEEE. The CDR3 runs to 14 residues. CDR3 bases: TGTGCCAGCAGCTTATCCGGGAAGGGCAATGAGCAGTTCTTC. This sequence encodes CASSLSGKGNEQFF.

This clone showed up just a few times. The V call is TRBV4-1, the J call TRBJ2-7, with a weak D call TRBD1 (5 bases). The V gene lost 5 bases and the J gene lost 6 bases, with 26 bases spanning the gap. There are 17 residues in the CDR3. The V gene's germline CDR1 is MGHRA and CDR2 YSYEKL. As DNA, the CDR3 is TGCGCCAGCAGCGACATTTTCGTAACAGGCCGAACTACCGAGCAGTACTTC. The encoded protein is CASSDIFVTGRTTEQYF.

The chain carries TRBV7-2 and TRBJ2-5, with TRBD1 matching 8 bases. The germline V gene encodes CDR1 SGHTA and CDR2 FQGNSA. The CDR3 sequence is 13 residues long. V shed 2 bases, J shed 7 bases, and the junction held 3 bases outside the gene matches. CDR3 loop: CASSLQGAGTQYF. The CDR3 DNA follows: TGTGCCAGCAGCTTACAGGGGGCCGGGACCCAGTACTTC.

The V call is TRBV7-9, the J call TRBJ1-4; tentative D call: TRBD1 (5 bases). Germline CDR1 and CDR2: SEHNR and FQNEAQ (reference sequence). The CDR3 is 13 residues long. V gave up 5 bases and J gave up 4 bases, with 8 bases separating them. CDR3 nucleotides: TGTGCCAGCAGCCGACAGCTTAATGAAAAACTGTTTTTT. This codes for CASSRQLNEKLFF.